Below, 2 T cell receptor beta chains from the same sample are listed, as sequenced in a study of vaccination effects on CD4 cells after COVID-19. Ahead of sequencing, the ViraFEST assay grew antigen-specific CD4+ T cells using viral peptide pools. CD4+ T cell isolation took place after approximately 11 days of culture. Negative nucleocapsid antibody tests before and after vaccination confirmed no previous SARS-CoV-2 infection. Their recognized antigens are unknown. Libraries were prepared by immunoSEQ multiplex PCR; TCRdb keeps only in-frame clonotypes and omits some of them. The profile shows fewer than 30,000 clones, 75% to 85% of them singletons. The starting material was CD4+ T cells from PBMCs cultured with SARS-CoV-2 spike peptides, obtained before COVID-19 vaccination. All receptors come from a human donor who received a COVID-19 vaccine.

The CDR3: CASSTTGFRGYGYTF. The CDR3 region has the DNA TGTGCCAGTAGTACGACAGGGTTCCGGGGCTATGGCTACACCTTC. The V gene is TRBV19, the J gene TRBJ1-2; 7 bases are a match to TRBD1. J gave up 4 bases and V 4 bases, and 9 bases lay outside the gene matches. The length of the CDR3 is 15 residues. CDR1 is LNHDA, CDR2 SQIVND, per germline (reference sequence).

The rearrangement links TRBV4-3 to TRBJ1-4; weak D call: TRBD1 (5 bases). The germline gives CDR1 LGHNA, CDR2 YSLEER. The length of the CDR3 is 16 residues. Trimming shortened V by 3 bases and J by 8 bases, and 19 bases separated the two germline ends. CDR3 sequence: CASSQVRGRSGEKLFF. CDR3 sequence (DNA): TGCGCCAGCAGCCAGGTGCGGGGCCGGAGTGGGGAAAAACTGTTTTTT.